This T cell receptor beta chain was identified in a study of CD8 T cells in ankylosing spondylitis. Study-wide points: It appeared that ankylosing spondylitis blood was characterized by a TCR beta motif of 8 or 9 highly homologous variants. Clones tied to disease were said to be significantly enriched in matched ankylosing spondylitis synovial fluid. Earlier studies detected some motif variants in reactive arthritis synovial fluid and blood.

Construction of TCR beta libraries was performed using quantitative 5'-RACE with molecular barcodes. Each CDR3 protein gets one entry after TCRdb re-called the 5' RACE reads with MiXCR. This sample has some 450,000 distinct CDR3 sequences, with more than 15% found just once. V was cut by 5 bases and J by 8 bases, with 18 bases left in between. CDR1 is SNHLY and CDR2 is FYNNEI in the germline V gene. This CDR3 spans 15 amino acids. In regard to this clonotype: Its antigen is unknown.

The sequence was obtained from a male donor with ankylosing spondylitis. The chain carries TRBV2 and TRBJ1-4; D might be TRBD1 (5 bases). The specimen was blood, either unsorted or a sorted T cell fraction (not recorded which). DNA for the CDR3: TGTGCCAGCAGTTCGGGGGACGAAGCCCGCGAAAAACTGTTTTTT. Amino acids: CASSSGDEAREKLFF.